This T cell receptor beta chain was profiled in a study of T cell clonality in common variable immunodeficiency. The sample holds many counts of this clone. The CDR3 end is not reached by the read, which stops 3 residues before it; the germline J gene fills it in. The repertoire was sequenced with immunoSEQ multiplex PCR; TCRdb's copy has only in-frame clones and lacks some. The record shows around 29,000 clones for this sample, with no singletons present. The CDR3 loop spans 13 amino acids. Germline values: CDR1 DFQATT, CDR2 SNEGSKA (reference sequence). The ends were cut back, 3 bases at V and 1 base at J, with 8 bases in the middle.

This TCR was recovered from a person aged 18 to 75 in good health. This chain joins TRBV20-1 and TRBJ2-3, with D unresolved. Sample: peripheral blood mononuclear cells. The covered CDR3 bases are TGCAGTGCTAGCCCTTCCGGCACAGATACG. It translates to CSASPSGTDT. In full, the CDR3 is CSASPSGTDTQYF.